This TCR beta chain was documented in a study of cytomegalovirus exposure and HLA in healthy donors. The study, taken as a whole, reports: Among TCR beta chains, those listed as cytomegalovirus-associated numbered over 150. In vitro experiments confirmed that a few CMV-associated chains were specific for CMV antigens. Reportedly, cytomegalovirus status was diagnosed with high sensitivity and specificity.

The CDR3 extends over 14 amino acids. Germline CDR1 is ENHRY and CDR2 is SYGVKD. V lost 7 bases, J lost 3 bases, and 7 bases stayed unmatched. Measured with immunoSEQ multiplex PCR; TCRdb has only the in-frame clones, and not every one. The table records some 49,000 clones, roughly 92% of them present only once. Regarding this clone: Its antigen is not identified.

This clonotype originated in a man between 18 and 35 years old in good health and CMV-seronegative. The rearrangement joins TRBV10-3 to TRBJ2-7; 9 nucleotides align to TRBD1. Sequencing was done on a sample of PBMCs. The CDR3 DNA follows: TGTGCCATCAATGGGGACAGGGCCCACTACGAGCAGTACTTC. This codes for CAINGDRAHYEQYF.